The clone carrying this T cell receptor beta chain was counted many times. Its specificity is unknown. The data belong to a study of breast tumors, draining lymph nodes, adjacent tissues. Samples came from axillary lymph nodes draining the breast cancer. Germline CDR1 reads SNHLY; CDR2 reads FYNNEI. This CDR3 spans 15 amino acids. Trimming took 5 bases from V and 10 from J; bases not matched to a gene: 10. TCRdb re-analysed the multiplex PCR reads in MiXCR, keeping a single row per CDR3 protein. The sample includes some 150,000 distinct CDR3 sequences, about 22% seen only once; the top ten take under 3%. Broader study findings: Compared with basal-like, luminal-like tumors shared significantly more repertoire with nontumor tissue. Tumor TCR diversity was below lymph nodes but above nontumor tissue. Data fit most tumor T cells coming from lymph node, expanding in tumor.

The receptor's source is a female donor with breast cancer. Some clones in this sample may be carry-over from other donors' samples. This sequence joins TRBV2 and TRBJ1-6; 8 bases are a match to TRBD1. The sample comprised axillary lymph node tissue. CDR3 nucleotide sequence: TGTGCCAGCAGTCCCCGGGACAGGATAAGGTCACCCCTCCACTTT. Translating it yields CASSPRDRIRSPLHF.